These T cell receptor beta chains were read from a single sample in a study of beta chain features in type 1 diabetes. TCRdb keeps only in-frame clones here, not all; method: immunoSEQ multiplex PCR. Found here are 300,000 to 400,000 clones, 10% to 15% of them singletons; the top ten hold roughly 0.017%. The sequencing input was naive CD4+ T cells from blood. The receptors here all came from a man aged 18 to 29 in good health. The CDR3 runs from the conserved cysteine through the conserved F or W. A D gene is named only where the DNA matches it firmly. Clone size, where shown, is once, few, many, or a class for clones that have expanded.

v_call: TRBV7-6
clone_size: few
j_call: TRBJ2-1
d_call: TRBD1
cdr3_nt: TGTGCCAGCAGGCCGGCAACAGGGGCTGGGGAGCAGTTCTTC
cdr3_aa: CASRPATGAGEQFF

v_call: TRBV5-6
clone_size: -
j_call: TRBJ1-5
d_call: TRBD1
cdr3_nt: TGTGCCAGCAGCCCAGACAGGGGGAGTAATCAGCCCCAGCATTTT
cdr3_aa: CASSPDRGSNQPQHF

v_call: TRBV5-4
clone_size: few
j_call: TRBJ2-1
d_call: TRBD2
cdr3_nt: TGTGCCAGCAGCGCGGGACTAAGCTCCTACAATGAGCAGTTCTTC
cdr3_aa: CASSAGLSSYNEQFF

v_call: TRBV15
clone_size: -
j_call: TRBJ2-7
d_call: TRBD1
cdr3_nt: TGTGCCACCAGCAGAGATCTTAAGGGACAGGGAGCTTTGCACGACTTC
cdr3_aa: CATSRDLKGQGALHDF

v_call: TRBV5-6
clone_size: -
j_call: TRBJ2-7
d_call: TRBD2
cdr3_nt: TGTGCCAGCAGCTTTCTTCCGGGACTAGCCAACCGGAGGTACGAGCAGTACTTC
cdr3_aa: CASSFLPGLANRRYEQYF

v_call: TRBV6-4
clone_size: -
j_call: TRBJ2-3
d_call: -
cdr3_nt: TGTGCCAGCAAATCAGGGTTTGGGGATACGCAGTATTTT
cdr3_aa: CASKSGFGDTQYF

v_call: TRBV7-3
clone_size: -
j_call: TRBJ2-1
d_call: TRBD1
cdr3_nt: TGTGCCAGCAGCTTAATGGGGCCAGGGGGTGAGCAGTTCTTC
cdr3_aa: CASSLMGPGGEQFF

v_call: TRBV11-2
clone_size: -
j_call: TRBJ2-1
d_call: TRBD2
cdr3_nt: TGTGCCAGCAGCCTCGCCCGCACTAGCGGGGGCTACAATGAGCAGTTCTTC
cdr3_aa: CASSLARTSGGYNEQFF

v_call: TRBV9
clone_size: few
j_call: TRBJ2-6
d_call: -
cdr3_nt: TGTGCCAGCAGCGTGATTAGCTCTGGGGCCAACGTCCTGACTTTC
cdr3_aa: CASSVISSGANVLTF

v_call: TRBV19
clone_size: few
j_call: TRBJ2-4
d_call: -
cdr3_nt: TGTGCCAGTAGTATAGACCTTTCAACAGGCCTCATTCAGTACTTC
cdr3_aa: CASSIDLSTGLIQYF

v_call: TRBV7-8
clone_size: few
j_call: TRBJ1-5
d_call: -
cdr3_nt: TGTGCCAGCAGCTTAGACACCTACGGGGATCAGCCCCAGCATTTT
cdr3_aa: CASSLDTYGDQPQHF

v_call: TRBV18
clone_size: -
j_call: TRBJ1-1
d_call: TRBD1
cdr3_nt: TGTGCCAGCTCACCAATTCCGGGACAGGGGGCGTTAGCTGAAGCTTTCTTT
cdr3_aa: CASSPIPGQGALAEAFF

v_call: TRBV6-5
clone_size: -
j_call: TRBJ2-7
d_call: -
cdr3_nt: TGTGCCAGCAGTTACAGCGCTAGCGACAACTACGAGCAGTACTTC
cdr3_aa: CASSYSASDNYEQYF

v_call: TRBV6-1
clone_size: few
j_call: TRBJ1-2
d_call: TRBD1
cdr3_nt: TGTGCCAGCAGGGCGACAGGGAACTATGGCTACACCTTC
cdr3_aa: CASRATGNYGYTF

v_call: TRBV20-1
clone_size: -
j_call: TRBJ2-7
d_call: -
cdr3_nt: TGCAGTGCTAAAGCGGGCTACGAGCAGTACTTC
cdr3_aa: CSAKAGYEQYF

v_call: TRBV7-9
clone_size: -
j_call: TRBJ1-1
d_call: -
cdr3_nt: TGTGCCAGCAGCCCATTTTTAGGGGTGAACACTGAAGCTTTCTTT
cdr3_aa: CASSPFLGVNTEAFF

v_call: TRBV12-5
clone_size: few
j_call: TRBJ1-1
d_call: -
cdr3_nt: TGTGCTAGTGGTTTTCCCGGCACTGAAGCTTTCTTT
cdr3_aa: CASGFPGTEAFF